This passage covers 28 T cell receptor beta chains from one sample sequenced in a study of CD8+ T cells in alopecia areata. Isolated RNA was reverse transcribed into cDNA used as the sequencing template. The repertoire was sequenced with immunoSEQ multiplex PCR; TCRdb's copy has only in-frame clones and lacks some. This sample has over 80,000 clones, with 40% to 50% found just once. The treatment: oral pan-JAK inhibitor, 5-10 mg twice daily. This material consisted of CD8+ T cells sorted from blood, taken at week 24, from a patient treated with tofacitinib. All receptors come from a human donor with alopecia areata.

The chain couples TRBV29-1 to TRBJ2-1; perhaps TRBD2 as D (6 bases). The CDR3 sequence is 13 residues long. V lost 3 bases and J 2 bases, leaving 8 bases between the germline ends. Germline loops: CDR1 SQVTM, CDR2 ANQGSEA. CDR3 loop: CSVEGGTYNEQFF. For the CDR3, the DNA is TGCAGCGTTGAGGGCGGGACCTACAATGAGCAGTTCTTC.

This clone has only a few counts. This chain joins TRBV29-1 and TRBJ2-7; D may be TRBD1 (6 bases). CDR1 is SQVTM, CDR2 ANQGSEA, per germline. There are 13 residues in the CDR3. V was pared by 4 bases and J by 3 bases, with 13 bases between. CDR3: CSVGAGAYYEQYF. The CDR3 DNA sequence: TGCAGCGTTGGGGCAGGGGCTTACTACGAGCAGTACTTC.

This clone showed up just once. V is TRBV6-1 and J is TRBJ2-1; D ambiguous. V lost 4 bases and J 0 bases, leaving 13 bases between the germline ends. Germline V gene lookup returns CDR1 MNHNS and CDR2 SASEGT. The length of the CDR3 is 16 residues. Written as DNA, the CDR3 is TGTGCCAGCAGTGGATTGGCGGTGAGCTCCTACAATGAGCAGTTCTTC. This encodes CASSGLAVSSYNEQFF.

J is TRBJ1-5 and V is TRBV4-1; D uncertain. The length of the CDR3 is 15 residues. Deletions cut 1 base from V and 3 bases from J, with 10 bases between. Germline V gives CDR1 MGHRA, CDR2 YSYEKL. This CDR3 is CASSQVFSVNQPQHF. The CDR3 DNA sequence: TGCGCCAGCAGCCAAGTATTCTCGGTCAATCAGCCCCAGCATTTT.

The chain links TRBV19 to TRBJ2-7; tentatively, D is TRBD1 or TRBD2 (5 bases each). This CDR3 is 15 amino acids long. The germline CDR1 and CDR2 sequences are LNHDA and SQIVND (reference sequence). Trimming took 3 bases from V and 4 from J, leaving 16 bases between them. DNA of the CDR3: TGTGCCAGTAGTATTTCTGCTGCAGGGAGTTACGAGCAGTACTTC. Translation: CASSISAAGSYEQYF.

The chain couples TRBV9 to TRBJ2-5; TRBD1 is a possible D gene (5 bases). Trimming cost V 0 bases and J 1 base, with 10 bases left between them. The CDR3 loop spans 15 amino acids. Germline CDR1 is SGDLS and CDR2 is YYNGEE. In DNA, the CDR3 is TGTGCCAGCAGCGTAGCTTGGGGCTTCCAAGAGACCCAGTACTTC. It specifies CASSVAWGFQETQYF. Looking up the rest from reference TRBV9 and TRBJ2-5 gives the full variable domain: DSGVTQTPKHLITATGQRVTLRCSPRSGDLSVYWYQQSLDQGLQFLIQYYNGEERAKGNILERFSAQQFPDLHSELNLSSLELGDSALYFCASSVAWGFQETQYFGPGTRLLVL.

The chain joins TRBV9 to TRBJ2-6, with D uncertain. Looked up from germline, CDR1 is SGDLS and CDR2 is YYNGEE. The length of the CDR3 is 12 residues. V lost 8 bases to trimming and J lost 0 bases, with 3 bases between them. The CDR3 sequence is CASRSGANVLTF. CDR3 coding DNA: TGTGCCAGTCGCTCTGGGGCCAACGTCCTGACTTTC.

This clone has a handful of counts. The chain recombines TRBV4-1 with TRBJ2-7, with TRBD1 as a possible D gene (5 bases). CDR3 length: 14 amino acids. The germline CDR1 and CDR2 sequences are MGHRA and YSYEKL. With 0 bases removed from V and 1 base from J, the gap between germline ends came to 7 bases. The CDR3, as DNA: TGCGCCAGCAGCCAAGAGGGGCTATCCTACGAGCAGTACTTC. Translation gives CASSQEGLSYEQYF.

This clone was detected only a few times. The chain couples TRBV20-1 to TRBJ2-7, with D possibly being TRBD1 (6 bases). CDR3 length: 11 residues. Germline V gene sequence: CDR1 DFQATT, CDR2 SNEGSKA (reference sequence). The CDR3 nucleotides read TGCAGATGTGATACAGGGATCGAGCAGTACTTC. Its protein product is CRCDTGIEQYF.

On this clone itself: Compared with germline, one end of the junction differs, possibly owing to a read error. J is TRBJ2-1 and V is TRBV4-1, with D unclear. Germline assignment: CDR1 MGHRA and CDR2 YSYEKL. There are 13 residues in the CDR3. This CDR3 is CASSTGRWNEQFF. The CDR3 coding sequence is TGTGCCAGCAGCACTGGACGTTGGAATGAGCAGTTCTTC.

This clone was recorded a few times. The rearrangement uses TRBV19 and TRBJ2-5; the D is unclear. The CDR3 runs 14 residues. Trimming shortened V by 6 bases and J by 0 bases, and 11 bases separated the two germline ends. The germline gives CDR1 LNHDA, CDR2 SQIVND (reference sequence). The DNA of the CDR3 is TGTGCCAGTAGCACCGCGGCCCACCAAGAGACCCAGTACTTC. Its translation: CASSTAAHQETQYF.

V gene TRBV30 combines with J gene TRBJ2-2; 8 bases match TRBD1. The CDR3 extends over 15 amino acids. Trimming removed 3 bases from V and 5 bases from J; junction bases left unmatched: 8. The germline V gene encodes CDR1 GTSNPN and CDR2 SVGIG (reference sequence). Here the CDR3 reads CAWRVRGQDTGELFF. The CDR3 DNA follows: TGTGCCTGGAGAGTAAGGGGACAGGATACCGGGGAGCTGTTTTTT.

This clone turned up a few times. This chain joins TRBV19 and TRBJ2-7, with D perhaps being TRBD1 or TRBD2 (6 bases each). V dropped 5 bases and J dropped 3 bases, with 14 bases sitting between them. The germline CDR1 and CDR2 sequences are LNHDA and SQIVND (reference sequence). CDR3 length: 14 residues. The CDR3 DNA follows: TGTGCCAGTAGTCCGGAGGGGACATACTACGAGCAGTACTTC. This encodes CASSPEGTYYEQYF. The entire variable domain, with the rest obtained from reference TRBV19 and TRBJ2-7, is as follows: DGGITQSPKYLFRKEGQNVTLSCEQNLNHDAMYWYRQDPGQGLRLIYYSQIVNDFQKGDIAEGYSVSREKKESFPLTVTSAQKNPTAFYLCASSPEGTYYEQYFGPGTRLTVT.

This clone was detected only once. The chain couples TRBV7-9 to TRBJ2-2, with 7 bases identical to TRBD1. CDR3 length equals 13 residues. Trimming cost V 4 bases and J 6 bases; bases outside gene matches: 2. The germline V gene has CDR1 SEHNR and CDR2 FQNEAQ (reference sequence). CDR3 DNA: TGTGCCAGCAGCTACACAGGGGCCGGGGAGCTGTTTTTT. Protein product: CASSYTGAGELFF.

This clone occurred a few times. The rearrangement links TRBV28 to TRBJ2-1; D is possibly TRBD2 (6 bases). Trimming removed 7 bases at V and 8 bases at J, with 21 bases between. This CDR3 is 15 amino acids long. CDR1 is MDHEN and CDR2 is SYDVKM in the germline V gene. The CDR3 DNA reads TGTGCCAGCACCCCCGGGGGACTCGAAGGAGATGAGCAGTTCTTC. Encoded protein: CASTPGGLEGDEQFF. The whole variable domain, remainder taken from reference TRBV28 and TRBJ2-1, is DVKVTQSSRYLVKRTGEKVFLECVQDMDHENMFWYRQDPGLGLRLIYFSYDVKMKEKGDIPEGYSVSREKKERFSLILESASTNQTSMYLCASTPGGLEGDEQFFGPGTRLTVL.

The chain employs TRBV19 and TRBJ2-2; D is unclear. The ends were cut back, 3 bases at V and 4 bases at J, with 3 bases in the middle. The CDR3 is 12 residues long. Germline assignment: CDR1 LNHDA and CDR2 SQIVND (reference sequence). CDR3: CASSMPTGELFF. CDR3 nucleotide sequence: TGTGCCAGTAGTATGCCCACCGGGGAGCTGTTTTTT.

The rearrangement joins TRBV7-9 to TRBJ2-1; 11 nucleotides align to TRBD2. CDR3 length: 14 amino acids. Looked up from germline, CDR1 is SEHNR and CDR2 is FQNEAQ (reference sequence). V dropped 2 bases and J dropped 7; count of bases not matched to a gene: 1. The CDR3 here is CASSLPSGRNEQFF. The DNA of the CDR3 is TGTGCCAGCAGCTTACCTAGCGGGAGGAATGAGCAGTTCTTC.

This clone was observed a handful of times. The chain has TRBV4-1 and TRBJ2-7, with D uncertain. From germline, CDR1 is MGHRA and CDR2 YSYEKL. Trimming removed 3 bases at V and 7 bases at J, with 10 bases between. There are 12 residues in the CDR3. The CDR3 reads CASSHDPWEQYF. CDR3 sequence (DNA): TGCGCCAGCAGCCATGACCCCTGGGAGCAGTACTTC.

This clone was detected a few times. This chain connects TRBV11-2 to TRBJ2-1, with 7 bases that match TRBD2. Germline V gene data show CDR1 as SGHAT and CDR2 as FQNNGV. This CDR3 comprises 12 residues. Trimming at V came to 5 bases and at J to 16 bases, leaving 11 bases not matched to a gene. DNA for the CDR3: TGTGCCAGCAGCCCTCCTATGGCTAGCGGATTCTTC. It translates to CASSPPMASGFF. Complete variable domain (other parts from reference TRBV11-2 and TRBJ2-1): EAGVAQSPRYKIIEKRQSVAFWCNPISGHATLYWYQQILGQGPKLLIQFQNNGVVDDSQLPKDRFSAERLKGVDSTLKIQPAKLEDSAVYLCASSPPMASGFFGPGTRLTVL.

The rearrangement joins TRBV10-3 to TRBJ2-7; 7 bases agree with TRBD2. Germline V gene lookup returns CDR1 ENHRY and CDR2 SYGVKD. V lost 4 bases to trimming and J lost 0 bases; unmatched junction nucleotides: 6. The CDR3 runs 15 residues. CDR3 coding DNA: TGTGCCATCAGTGCCGACAGCGGGGTCTCCTACGAGCAGTACTTC. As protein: CAISADSGVSYEQYF.

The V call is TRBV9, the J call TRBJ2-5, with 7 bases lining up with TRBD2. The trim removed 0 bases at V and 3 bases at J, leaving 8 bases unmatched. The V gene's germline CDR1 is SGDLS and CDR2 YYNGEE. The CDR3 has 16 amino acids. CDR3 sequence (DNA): TGTGCCAGCAGCGTAGAGGGTTCCAGCGGGAAAGAGACCCAGTACTTC. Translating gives CASSVEGSSGKETQYF.

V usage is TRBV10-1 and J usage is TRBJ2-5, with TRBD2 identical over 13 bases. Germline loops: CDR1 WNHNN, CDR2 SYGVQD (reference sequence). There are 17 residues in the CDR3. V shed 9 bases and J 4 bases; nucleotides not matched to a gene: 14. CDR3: CARLKRTSGRAVETQYF. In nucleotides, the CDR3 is TGCGCCAGGCTAAAACGAACTAGCGGGAGGGCCGTAGAGACCCAGTACTTC.

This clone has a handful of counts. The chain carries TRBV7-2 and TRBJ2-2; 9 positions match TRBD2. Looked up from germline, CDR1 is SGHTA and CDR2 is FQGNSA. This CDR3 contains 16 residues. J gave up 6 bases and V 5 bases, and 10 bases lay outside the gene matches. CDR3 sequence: CASSAFGTSLSGELFF. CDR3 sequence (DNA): TGTGCCAGCAGCGCGTTTGGGACTAGCCTCTCCGGGGAGCTGTTTTTT.

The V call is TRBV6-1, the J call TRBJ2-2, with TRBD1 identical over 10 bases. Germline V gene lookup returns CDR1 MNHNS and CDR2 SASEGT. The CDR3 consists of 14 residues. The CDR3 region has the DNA TGTGCTACCGGAGGGACAGGGGACACCGGGGAGCTGTTTTTT. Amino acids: CATGGTGDTGELFF.

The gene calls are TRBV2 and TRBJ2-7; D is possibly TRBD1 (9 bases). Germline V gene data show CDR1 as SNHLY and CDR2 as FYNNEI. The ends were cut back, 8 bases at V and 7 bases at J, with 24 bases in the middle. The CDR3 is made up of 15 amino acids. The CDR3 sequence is CASPRDRAPGGEQYF. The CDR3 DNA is TGTGCCAGCCCCCGGGACAGGGCTCCGGGGGGGGAGCAGTACTTC.

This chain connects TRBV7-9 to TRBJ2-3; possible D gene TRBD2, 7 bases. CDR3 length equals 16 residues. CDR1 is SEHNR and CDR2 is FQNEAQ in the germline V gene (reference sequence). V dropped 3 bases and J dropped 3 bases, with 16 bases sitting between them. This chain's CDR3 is CASSFPSGRGTDTQYF. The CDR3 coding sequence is TGTGCCAGCAGCTTCCCTAGCGGAAGGGGGACAGATACGCAGTATTTT.

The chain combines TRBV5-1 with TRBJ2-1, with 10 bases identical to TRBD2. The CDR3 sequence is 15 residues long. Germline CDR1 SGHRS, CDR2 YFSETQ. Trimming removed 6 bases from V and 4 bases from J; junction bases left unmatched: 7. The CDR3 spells CASTEREGPYNEQFF. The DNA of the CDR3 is TGCGCCAGCACTGAGCGGGAGGGCCCATACAATGAGCAGTTCTTC. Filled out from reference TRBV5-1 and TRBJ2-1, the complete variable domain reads KAGVTQTPRYLIKTRGQQVTLSCSPISGHRSVSWYQQTPGQGLQFLFEYFSETQRNKGNFPGRFSGRQFSNSRSEMNVSTLELGDSALYLCASTEREGPYNEQFFGPGTRLTVL.

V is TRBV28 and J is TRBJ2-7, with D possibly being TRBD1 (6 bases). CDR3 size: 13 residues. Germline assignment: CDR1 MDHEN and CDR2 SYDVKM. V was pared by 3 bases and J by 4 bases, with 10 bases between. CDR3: CASSLVGQYEQYF. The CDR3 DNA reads TGTGCCAGCAGTTTGGTAGGACAGTACGAGCAGTACTTC.